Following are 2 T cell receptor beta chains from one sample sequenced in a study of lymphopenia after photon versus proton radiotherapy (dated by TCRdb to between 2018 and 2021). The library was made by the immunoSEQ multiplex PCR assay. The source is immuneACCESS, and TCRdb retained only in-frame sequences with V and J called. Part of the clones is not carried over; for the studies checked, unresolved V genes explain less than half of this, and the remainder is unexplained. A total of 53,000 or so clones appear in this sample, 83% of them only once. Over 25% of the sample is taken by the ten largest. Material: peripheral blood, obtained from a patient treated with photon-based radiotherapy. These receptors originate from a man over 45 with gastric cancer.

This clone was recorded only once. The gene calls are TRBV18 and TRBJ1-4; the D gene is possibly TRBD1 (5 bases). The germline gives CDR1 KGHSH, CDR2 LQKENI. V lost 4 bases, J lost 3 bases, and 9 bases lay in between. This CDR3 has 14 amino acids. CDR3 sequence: CASSQDTANEKLFF. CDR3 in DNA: TGTGCCAGCTCACAGGACACAGCTAATGAAAAACTGTTTTTT.

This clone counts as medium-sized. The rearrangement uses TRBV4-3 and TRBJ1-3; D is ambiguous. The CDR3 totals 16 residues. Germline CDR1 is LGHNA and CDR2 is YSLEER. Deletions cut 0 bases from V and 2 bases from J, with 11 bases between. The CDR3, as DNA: TGCGCCAGCAGCCAAGACGCAGGATCAGCTGGAAACACCATATATTTT. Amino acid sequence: CASSQDAGSAGNTIYF.